These T cell receptor beta chains were read from a single sample in a study of OX40 agonist ivuxolimab in advanced cancers. Libraries were prepared by immunoSEQ multiplex PCR; TCRdb keeps only in-frame clonotypes and omits some of them. The data contain approximately 91,000 clones, around 86% of them singletons. Sequenced here: CD4+ or CD8+ T cells sorted from blood, sampled in a trial of the OX40 agonist ivuxolimab. Receptor source: an adult with an advanced solid tumor such as melanoma, head and neck, liver or kidney cancer. Both conserved end residues are part of each CDR3. D genes are given only for firm matches. For some rows the clone size is stated as once, few or many, or as a class when expanded; others skip it.

j_call: TRBJ2-1; d_call: TRBD2; v_call: TRBV6-6; clone_size: .; cdr3_nt: TGTGCCAGCACCGTAGCGGGTAACCTACACAATGAGCAGTTCTTC; cdr3_aa: CASTVAGNLHNEQFF
j_call: TRBJ2-3; d_call: .; v_call: TRBV7-3; clone_size: .; cdr3_nt: TGTGCCTCAGCCGCCCGGGCCGGCGACACAGATACGCAGTATTTT; cdr3_aa: CASAARAGDTDTQYF
j_call: TRBJ1-1; d_call: .; v_call: TRBV2; clone_size: medium-sized; cdr3_nt: TGTGCCAGCAGTGGGATCTCGAACACTGAAGCTTTCTTT; cdr3_aa: CASSGISNTEAFF
j_call: TRBJ1-3; d_call: .; v_call: TRBV7-8; clone_size: .; cdr3_nt: TGTGCCAGCAGCTTAGCGGTGTGGGGCTCTGGAAACACCATATATTTT; cdr3_aa: CASSLAVWGSGNTIYF
j_call: TRBJ1-2; d_call: .; v_call: TRBV4-1; clone_size: .; cdr3_nt: TGCGCCAGCAGCTTTACCGGGACTCAGATTAACTATGGCTACACCTTC; cdr3_aa: CASSFTGTQINYGYTF
j_call: TRBJ1-2; d_call: TRBD1; v_call: TRBV5-1; clone_size: .; cdr3_nt: TGCGCCAGCAGCGGAACCGGGACAGGGAGCTCTGGCTACACCTTC; cdr3_aa: CASSGTGTGSSGYTF
j_call: TRBJ1-5; d_call: .; v_call: TRBV28; clone_size: .; cdr3_nt: TGTGCCAGCAGTTGGAGGGGCAATCAGCCCCAGCATTTT; cdr3_aa: CASSWRGNQPQHF
j_call: TRBJ2-7; d_call: TRBD2; v_call: TRBV5-4; clone_size: .; cdr3_nt: TGTGCCAGCAGCCGCGGACAGCGGGGGGAGTACGAGCAGTACTTC; cdr3_aa: CASSRGQRGEYEQYF
j_call: TRBJ2-1; d_call: TRBD2; v_call: TRBV6-1; clone_size: once; cdr3_nt: TGTGCCAGCAGTGCGACTAGCGGGCTTTCTAGCTCCTACAATGAGCAGTTCTTC; cdr3_aa: CASSATSGLSSSYNEQFF
j_call: TRBJ1-5; d_call: .; v_call: TRBV5-8; clone_size: .; cdr3_nt: TGTGCCGGTGGGGCAGGGATGGGCAATCAGCCCCAGCATTTT; cdr3_aa: CAGGAGMGNQPQHF
j_call: TRBJ2-3; d_call: .; v_call: TRBV6-4; clone_size: .; cdr3_nt: TGTGCCAGCAGTGACTCTAGTAAGGGGGGGCCCGGCACAGATACGCAGTATTTT; cdr3_aa: CASSDSSKGGPGTDTQYF
j_call: TRBJ1-6; d_call: .; v_call: TRBV28; clone_size: .; cdr3_nt: TGTGCCAGCAGTTTATGGCAGGGGTTTATCTCCTATAATTCACCCCTCCACTTT; cdr3_aa: CASSLWQGFISYNSPLHF
j_call: TRBJ2-7; d_call: .; v_call: TRBV4-2; clone_size: .; cdr3_nt: TGTGCCAGCAGCCAAGACGGGGAGTCCTACGAGCAGTACTTC; cdr3_aa: CASSQDGESYEQYF
j_call: TRBJ2-1; d_call: .; v_call: TRBV5-4; clone_size: .; cdr3_nt: TGTGCCAGCATGGGGGGCGGAGCGGCCTACAATGAGCAGTTCTTC; cdr3_aa: CASMGGGAAYNEQFF
j_call: TRBJ1-2; d_call: .; v_call: TRBV6-1; clone_size: .; cdr3_nt: TGTGCCAGCACCGATGGGCTAAGACGTGGCTACACCTTC; cdr3_aa: CASTDGLRRGYTF
j_call: TRBJ2-7; d_call: TRBD2; v_call: TRBV7-9; clone_size: .; cdr3_nt: TGTGCCAGCAGCAAGAGCGGGGGCCCCCTCGAGCAGTACTTC; cdr3_aa: CASSKSGGPLEQYF
j_call: TRBJ1-2; d_call: .; v_call: TRBV5-1; clone_size: .; cdr3_nt: TGCGCCAGCAGCTTGGATGGGACGAGCTATGGCTACACCTTC; cdr3_aa: CASSLDGTSYGYTF
j_call: TRBJ2-7; d_call: TRBD1; v_call: TRBV5-4; clone_size: .; cdr3_nt: TGTGCCAGCAGCTTAAGGGGGCAACCCCCCGAGGAGCAGTACTTC; cdr3_aa: CASSLRGQPPEEQYF
j_call: TRBJ2-7; d_call: .; v_call: TRBV18; clone_size: .; cdr3_nt: TGTGCCAGCTCACTATCACAGGGTACCGAGCAGTACTTC; cdr3_aa: CASSLSQGTEQYF
j_call: TRBJ2-1; d_call: TRBD2; v_call: TRBV2; clone_size: .; cdr3_nt: TGTGCCAGCAGTAAGAGCGGGGGGAACAATGAGCAGTTCTTC; cdr3_aa: CASSKSGGNNEQFF
j_call: TRBJ2-2; d_call: .; v_call: TRBV16; clone_size: .; cdr3_nt: TGTGCCAGCAGCACCCGGACAGCCACAAGCACCGGGGAGCTGTTTTTT; cdr3_aa: CASSTRTATSTGELFF
j_call: TRBJ1-1; d_call: TRBD1; v_call: TRBV6-5; clone_size: .; cdr3_nt: TGTGCCAGCAGATGGACAGGGTCAAAAGCTTTCTTT; cdr3_aa: CASRWTGSKAFF
j_call: TRBJ1-1; d_call: .; v_call: TRBV5-1; clone_size: .; cdr3_nt: TGCGCCAGCAGCTTGGGGGAACCGAGCACTGAAGCTTTCTTT; cdr3_aa: CASSLGEPSTEAFF
j_call: TRBJ1-5; d_call: TRBD1; v_call: TRBV6-5; clone_size: .; cdr3_nt: TGTGCCAGCAGCAGACAGGGGACGGGGCAGCCCCAGCATTTT; cdr3_aa: CASSRQGTGQPQHF
j_call: TRBJ2-5; d_call: TRBD2; v_call: TRBV7-3; clone_size: .; cdr3_nt: TGTGCCAGCAGCTCAGCGGGGGTTGATCAAGAGACCCAGTACTTC; cdr3_aa: CASSSAGVDQETQYF
j_call: TRBJ2-1; d_call: TRBD2; v_call: TRBV5-5; clone_size: .; cdr3_nt: TGTGCCAGCAGCTTTTGGTTAGCGGGGGGGCTACGGTCCTACAATGAGCAGTTCTTC; cdr3_aa: CASSFWLAGGLRSYNEQFF
j_call: TRBJ2-2; d_call: TRBD2; v_call: TRBV4-2; clone_size: .; cdr3_nt: TGTGCCAGCAGCCAAGGACTAGCGGGGGGCCAGGGTGGGGAGCTGTTTTTT; cdr3_aa: CASSQGLAGGQGGELFF
j_call: TRBJ2-3; d_call: .; v_call: TRBV5-5; clone_size: once; cdr3_nt: TGTGCCAGCAGCTTTAAGGGAAACGGGGTAGATACGCAGTATTTT; cdr3_aa: CASSFKGNGVDTQYF
j_call: TRBJ1-6; d_call: .; v_call: TRBV5-6; clone_size: .; cdr3_nt: TGTGCCAGCAGCTTGATTGCAATTCCCCGTCAGTATAATTCACCCCTCCACTTT; cdr3_aa: CASSLIAIPRQYNSPLHF
j_call: TRBJ1-2; d_call: .; v_call: TRBV5-1; clone_size: .; cdr3_nt: TGCGCCAGCGCCACGGGTCCCGGGCCTAACTATGGCTACACCTTC; cdr3_aa: CASATGPGPNYGYTF
j_call: TRBJ1-1; d_call: .; v_call: TRBV6-1; clone_size: few; cdr3_nt: TGTGCCAGCAGTGAAACCCACGAGAACACTGAAGCTTTCTTT; cdr3_aa: CASSETHENTEAFF
j_call: TRBJ2-7; d_call: TRBD2; v_call: TRBV5-4; clone_size: .; cdr3_nt: TGTGCCAGCAGCTTGGTCGTTAGCGGGGGGGCAGTTAACTACGAGCAGTACTTC; cdr3_aa: CASSLVVSGGAVNYEQYF
j_call: TRBJ2-1; d_call: TRBD2; v_call: TRBV4-1; clone_size: once; cdr3_nt: TGCGCCAGCAGCCGAGGACTAGCGGGGGGGCATTCCTACAATGAGCAGTTCTTC; cdr3_aa: CASSRGLAGGHSYNEQFF
j_call: TRBJ1-5; d_call: .; v_call: TRBV19; clone_size: .; cdr3_nt: TGTGCCAGTAGTATAGATGGGGGGATGGGCAATCAGCCCCAGCATTTT; cdr3_aa: CASSIDGGMGNQPQHF
j_call: TRBJ2-3; d_call: .; v_call: TRBV14; clone_size: .; cdr3_nt: TGTGCCAGCAGCCGGTACTCGAGCACAGATACGCAGTATTTT; cdr3_aa: CASSRYSSTDTQYF
j_call: TRBJ1-2; d_call: .; v_call: TRBV29-1; clone_size: .; cdr3_nt: TGCAGCGTTGAAGCTATAAAGGGCTTCGGCTACACCTTC; cdr3_aa: CSVEAIKGFGYTF
j_call: TRBJ2-6; d_call: TRBD1; v_call: TRBV19; clone_size: .; cdr3_nt: TGTGCCAGTAGTCCTAGACAGGGGCTAGCTGGGGCCAACGTCCTGACTTTC; cdr3_aa: CASSPRQGLAGANVLTF
j_call: TRBJ1-1; d_call: .; v_call: TRBV6-4; clone_size: .; cdr3_nt: TGTGCCAGCAGTGCCGAGGGGGACACTGAAGCTTTCTTT; cdr3_aa: CASSAEGDTEAFF
j_call: TRBJ2-5; d_call: TRBD2; v_call: TRBV30; clone_size: .; cdr3_nt: TGTGCCTGGAGTGTAGGAGCGGGGATACCCGGGACCCAGTACTTC; cdr3_aa: CAWSVGAGIPGTQYF
j_call: TRBJ1-4; d_call: TRBD1; v_call: TRBV4-1; clone_size: .; cdr3_nt: TGCGCCAGCAGCCAAGGTCCATATCGACAGGGTCGGGATGAAAAACTGTTTTTT; cdr3_aa: CASSQGPYRQGRDEKLFF
j_call: TRBJ1-6; d_call: .; v_call: TRBV20-1; clone_size: once; cdr3_nt: TGCAGTGCTAGAAATTCACCCCTCCACTTT; cdr3_aa: CSARNSPLHF
j_call: TRBJ2-3; d_call: TRBD2; v_call: TRBV27; clone_size: .; cdr3_nt: TGTGCCAGCAGTCACCGACTAGCGGGGTTATCAGATACGCAGTATTTT; cdr3_aa: CASSHRLAGLSDTQYF
j_call: TRBJ2-3; d_call: .; v_call: TRBV9; clone_size: .; cdr3_nt: TGTGCCAGCAGCGTAGCGGGCCACACAGATACGCAGTATTTT; cdr3_aa: CASSVAGHTDTQYF
j_call: TRBJ1-1; d_call: .; v_call: TRBV7-9; clone_size: once; cdr3_nt: TGTGCCAGCAACCGAGGGGAACCCACTGAAGCTTTCTTT; cdr3_aa: CASNRGEPTEAFF
j_call: TRBJ2-7; d_call: TRBD1; v_call: TRBV5-4; clone_size: .; cdr3_nt: TGTGCCAGCAGCGGGACGACAGGGAACTACGAGCAGTACTTC; cdr3_aa: CASSGTTGNYEQYF
j_call: TRBJ1-2; d_call: TRBD1; v_call: TRBV4-1; clone_size: once; cdr3_nt: TGCGCCAGCAGCCAAGGAACAGGGGGCGCGCGAAGCGGCTACACCTTC; cdr3_aa: CASSQGTGGARSGYTF
j_call: TRBJ2-5; d_call: TRBD1; v_call: TRBV7-6; clone_size: .; cdr3_nt: TGTGCCAGCAGCTTAGGGGACAGGGAACGACAAGAGACCCAGTACTTC; cdr3_aa: CASSLGDRERQETQYF
j_call: TRBJ2-3; d_call: TRBD2; v_call: TRBV7-2; clone_size: .; cdr3_nt: TGTGCCAGCAGCTTTATAGCGGGGGCTTCGACAGATACGCAGTATTTT; cdr3_aa: CASSFIAGASTDTQYF
j_call: TRBJ1-2; d_call: .; v_call: TRBV7-2; clone_size: few; cdr3_nt: TGTGCCAGCAGCTTACGCCTGGGTTCGGGCTATGGCTACACCTTC; cdr3_aa: CASSLRLGSGYGYTF
j_call: TRBJ1-1; d_call: .; v_call: TRBV5-1; clone_size: .; cdr3_nt: TGCGCCAGCAGCTTTGGCAGCTCGAACACTGAAGCTTTCTTT; cdr3_aa: CASSFGSSNTEAFF
j_call: TRBJ1-4; d_call: .; v_call: TRBV15; clone_size: .; cdr3_nt: TGTGCCACCAGCTTTAAAGGGGTTAATGAAAAACTGTTTTTT; cdr3_aa: CATSFKGVNEKLFF
j_call: TRBJ2-2; d_call: .; v_call: TRBV11-2; clone_size: .; cdr3_nt: TGTGCCAGCAGCTTAGGCCCACCCCTCGCAACCGGGGAGCTGTTTTTT; cdr3_aa: CASSLGPPLATGELFF
j_call: TRBJ1-1; d_call: .; v_call: TRBV29-1; clone_size: .; cdr3_nt: TGCAGCGGAAGCTCCGGACAGCGCGCTTTCTTT; cdr3_aa: CSGSSGQRAFF
j_call: TRBJ1-2; d_call: .; v_call: TRBV2; clone_size: .; cdr3_nt: TGTGCCAGCAGTGTTGGGGGTTATGGCTACACCTTC; cdr3_aa: CASSVGGYGYTF
j_call: TRBJ2-3; d_call: .; v_call: TRBV5-1; clone_size: .; cdr3_nt: TGCGCCAGCAGCCGGGGAGGAGGCACAGATACGCAGTATTTT; cdr3_aa: CASSRGGGTDTQYF